This T cell receptor beta chain was identified in a study of T cell responses to AZD1222 COVID-19 vaccine. In germline, CDR1 is LNHDA, CDR2 SQIVND (reference sequence). The CDR3 has 15 amino acids. V lost 1 base and J lost 4, with 13 bases in between. The protocol was immunoSEQ multiplex PCR, while the TCRdb copy is restricted to in-frame clones and leaves out a portion. The data show some 81,000 clones, with more than 70% seen just once and roughly 6% held by the top ten. The table lists this clone with a few counts. The TCR originated in an adult who received the AZD1222 COVID-19 vaccine. Sequencing used peripheral blood, obtained 28 days after the second AZD1222 dose. The chain combines TRBV19 with TRBJ1-1; tentative D call: TRBD1 (5 bases). The CDR3 here is CASSIVSGSSTEAFF. Here the CDR3 DNA reads TGTGCCAGTAGTATAGTGTCAGGGAGTAGCACTGAAGCTTTCTTT.